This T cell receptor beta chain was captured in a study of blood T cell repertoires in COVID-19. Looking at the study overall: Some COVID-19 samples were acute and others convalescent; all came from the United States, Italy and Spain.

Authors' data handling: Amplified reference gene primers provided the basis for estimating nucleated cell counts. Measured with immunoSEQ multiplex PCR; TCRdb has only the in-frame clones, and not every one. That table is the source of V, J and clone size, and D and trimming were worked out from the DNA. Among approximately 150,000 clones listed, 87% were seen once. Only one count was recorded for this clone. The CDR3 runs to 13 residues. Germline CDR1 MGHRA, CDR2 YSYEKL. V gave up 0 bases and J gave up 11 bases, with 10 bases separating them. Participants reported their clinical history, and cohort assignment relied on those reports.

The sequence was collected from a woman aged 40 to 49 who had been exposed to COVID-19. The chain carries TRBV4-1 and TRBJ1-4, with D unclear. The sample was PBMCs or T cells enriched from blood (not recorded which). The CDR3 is CASSQEYDGKLFF. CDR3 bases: TGCGCCAGCAGCCAAGAGTATGACGGGAAACTGTTTTTT.